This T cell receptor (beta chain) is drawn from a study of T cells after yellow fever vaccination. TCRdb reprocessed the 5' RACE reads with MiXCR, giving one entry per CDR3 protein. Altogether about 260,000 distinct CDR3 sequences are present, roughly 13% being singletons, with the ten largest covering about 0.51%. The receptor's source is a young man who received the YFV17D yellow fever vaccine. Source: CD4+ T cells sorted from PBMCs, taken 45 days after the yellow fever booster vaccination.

The CDR3 region is CASRSGSLSYEQYF. The CDR3 DNA reads TGTGCCAGCAGGAGCGGGTCGCTCTCCTACGAGCAGTACTTC. This chain connects TRBV7-2 to TRBJ2-7; a weak D match, TRBD2 (6 bases). V was cut by 6 bases and J by 0 bases, with 12 bases left in between. The CDR3 totals 14 residues. Per germline, CDR1 SGHTA and CDR2 FQGNSA.